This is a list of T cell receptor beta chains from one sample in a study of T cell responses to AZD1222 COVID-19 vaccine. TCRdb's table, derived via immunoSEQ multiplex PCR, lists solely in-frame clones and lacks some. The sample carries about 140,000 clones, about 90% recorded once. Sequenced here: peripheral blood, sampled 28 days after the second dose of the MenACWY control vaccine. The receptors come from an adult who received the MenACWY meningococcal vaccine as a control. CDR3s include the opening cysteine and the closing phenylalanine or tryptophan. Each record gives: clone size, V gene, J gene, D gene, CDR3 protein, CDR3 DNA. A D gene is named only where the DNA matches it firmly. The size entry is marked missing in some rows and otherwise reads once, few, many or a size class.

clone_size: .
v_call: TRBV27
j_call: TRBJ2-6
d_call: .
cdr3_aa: CASSSPSSGANVLTF
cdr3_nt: TGTGCCAGCAGTTCCCCTTCCTCTGGGGCCAACGTCCTGACTTTC

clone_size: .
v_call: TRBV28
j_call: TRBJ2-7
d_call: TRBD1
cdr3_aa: CASSFPGQAFYEQYF
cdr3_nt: TGTGCCAGCAGTTTTCCGGGACAGGCATTTTACGAGCAGTACTTC

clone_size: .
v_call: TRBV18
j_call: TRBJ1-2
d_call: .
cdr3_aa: CASSQRSGTYGYTF
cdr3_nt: TGTGCCAGCTCACAAAGGAGCGGGACATATGGCTACACCTTC

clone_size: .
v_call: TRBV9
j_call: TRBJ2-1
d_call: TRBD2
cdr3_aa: CASSVLAGVANEQFF
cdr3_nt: TGTGCCAGCAGCGTTCTAGCGGGAGTGGCCAATGAGCAGTTCTTC

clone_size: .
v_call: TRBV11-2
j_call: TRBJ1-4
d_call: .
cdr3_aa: CASSLLYGKKLFF
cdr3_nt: TGTGCCAGCAGCTTGTTGTACGGCAAAAAACTGTTTTTT

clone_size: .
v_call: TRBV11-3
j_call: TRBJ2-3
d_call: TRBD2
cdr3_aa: CASSPGGPKDTQYF
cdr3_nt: TGTGCCAGCAGCCCGGGAGGGCCTAAAGATACGCAGTATTTT

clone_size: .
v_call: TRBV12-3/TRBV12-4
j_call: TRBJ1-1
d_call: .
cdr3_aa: CASSRNQNTEAFF
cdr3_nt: TGTGCCAGCAGCAGGAACCAGAACACTGAAGCTTTCTTT

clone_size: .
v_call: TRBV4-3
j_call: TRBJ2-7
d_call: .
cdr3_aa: CASSQEMGFGSYEQYF
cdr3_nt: TGCGCCAGCAGCCAAGAAATGGGTTTCGGCTCCTACGAGCAGTACTTC

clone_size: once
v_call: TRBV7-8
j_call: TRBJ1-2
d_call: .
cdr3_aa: CASSLGRQGGYTF
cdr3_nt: TGTGCCAGCAGCTTAGGCAGACAAGGCGGCTACACCTTC

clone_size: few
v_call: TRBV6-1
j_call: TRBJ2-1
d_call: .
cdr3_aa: CASSDQGGYEQFF
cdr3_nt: TGTGCCAGCAGTGACCAGGGCGGGTATGAGCAGTTCTTC

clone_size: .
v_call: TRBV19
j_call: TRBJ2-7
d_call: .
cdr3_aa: CASSNGGHPYEQYF
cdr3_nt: TGTGCCAGTAGTAACGGGGGCCACCCCTACGAGCAGTACTTC

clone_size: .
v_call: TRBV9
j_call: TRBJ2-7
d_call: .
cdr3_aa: CASSVAPGAGEQYF
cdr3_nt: TGTGCCAGCAGCGTAGCCCCTGGAGCCGGCGAGCAGTACTTC

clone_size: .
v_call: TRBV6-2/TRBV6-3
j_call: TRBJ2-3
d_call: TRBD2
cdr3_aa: CASSHGPSGGLTDTQYF
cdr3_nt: TGTGCCAGCAGCCACGGGCCTAGCGGGGGCCTCACAGATACGCAGTATTTT

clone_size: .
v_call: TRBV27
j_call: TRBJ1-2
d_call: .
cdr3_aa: CASSPQGTYYGYTF
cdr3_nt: TGTGCCAGCAGCCCACAGGGAACCTACTATGGCTACACCTTC

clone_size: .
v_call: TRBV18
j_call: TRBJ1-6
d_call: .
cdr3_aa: CASSPGDRSPLHF
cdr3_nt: TGTGCCAGCTCACCAGGGGACCGCTCACCCCTCCACTTT

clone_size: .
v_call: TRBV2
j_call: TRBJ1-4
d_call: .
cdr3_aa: CASRLTATNEKLFF
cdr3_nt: TGTGCCAGCAGGTTGACAGCAACTAATGAAAAACTGTTTTTT

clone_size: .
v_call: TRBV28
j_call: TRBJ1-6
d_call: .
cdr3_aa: CASSTSSNGASPLHF
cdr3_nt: TGTGCCAGCAGTACGAGTAGCAACGGAGCTTCACCCCTCCACTTT

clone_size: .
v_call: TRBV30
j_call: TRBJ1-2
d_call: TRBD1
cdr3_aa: CAWISTVSPDRGFYGYTF
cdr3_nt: TGTGCCTGGATTAGTACAGTCAGCCCGGACAGGGGGTTCTATGGCTACACCTTC

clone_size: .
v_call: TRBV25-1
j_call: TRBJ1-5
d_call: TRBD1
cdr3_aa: CASSGTGVQPQHF
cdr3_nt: TGTGCCAGCAGTGGAACAGGGGTTCAGCCCCAGCATTTT

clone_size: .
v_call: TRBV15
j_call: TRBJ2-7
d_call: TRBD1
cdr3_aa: CATSRGDRGSYEQYF
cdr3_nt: TGTGCCACCAGCAGAGGGGACAGGGGATCCTACGAGCAGTACTTC

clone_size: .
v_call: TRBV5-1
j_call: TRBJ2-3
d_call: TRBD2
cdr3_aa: CASSSGTSDTDTQYF
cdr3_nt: TGCGCCAGCAGCAGCGGGACTAGCGACACAGATACGCAGTATTTT

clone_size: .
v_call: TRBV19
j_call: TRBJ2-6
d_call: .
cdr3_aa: CASRFLSSGANVLTF
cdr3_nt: TGTGCCAGTAGGTTCCTGAGCTCTGGGGCCAACGTCCTGACTTTC

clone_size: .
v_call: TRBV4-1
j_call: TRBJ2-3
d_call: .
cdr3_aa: CASSQEFTDTQYF
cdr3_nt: TGCGCCAGCAGCCAAGAATTCACAGATACGCAGTATTTT

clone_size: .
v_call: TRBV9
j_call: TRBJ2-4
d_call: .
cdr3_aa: CASSVAGVHWDIQYF
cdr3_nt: TGTGCCAGCAGCGTAGCCGGGGTCCATTGGGACATTCAGTACTTC

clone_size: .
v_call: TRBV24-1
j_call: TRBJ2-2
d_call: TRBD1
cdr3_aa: CATSDTGVRTGELFF
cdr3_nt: TGTGCCACCAGTGACACAGGGGTACGAACCGGGGAGCTGTTTTTT

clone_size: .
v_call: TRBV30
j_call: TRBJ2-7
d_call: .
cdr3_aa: CAWSGPETVYEQYF
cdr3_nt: TGTGCCTGGAGCGGACCCGAGACAGTATACGAGCAGTACTTC

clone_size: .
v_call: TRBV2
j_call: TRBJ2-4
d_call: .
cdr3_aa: CASSEDLAKNIQYF
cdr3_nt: TGTGCCAGCAGTGAAGATTTAGCCAAAAACATTCAGTACTTC

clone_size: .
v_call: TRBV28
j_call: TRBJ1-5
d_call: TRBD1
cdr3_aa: CASSLGGQGEWQPQHF
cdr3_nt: TGTGCCAGCAGTTTGGGGGGACAGGGGGAATGGCAGCCCCAGCATTTT

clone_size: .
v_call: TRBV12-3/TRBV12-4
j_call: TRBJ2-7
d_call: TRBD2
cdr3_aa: CASRLAGGNEQYF
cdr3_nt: TGTGCCAGCAGATTAGCGGGAGGGAACGAGCAGTACTTC

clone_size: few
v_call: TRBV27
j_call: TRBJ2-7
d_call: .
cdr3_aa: CASRKRQDEGYEQYF
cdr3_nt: TGTGCCAGCAGAAAAAGACAGGACGAGGGCTACGAGCAGTACTTC

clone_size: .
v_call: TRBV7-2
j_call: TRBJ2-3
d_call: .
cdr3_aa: CASSSGTEGITQYF
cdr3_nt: TGTGCCAGCAGCTCTGGGACGGAGGGAATTACGCAGTATTTT

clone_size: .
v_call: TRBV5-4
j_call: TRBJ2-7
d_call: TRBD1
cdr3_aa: CASSFPGQGADEQYF
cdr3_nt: TGTGCCAGCAGCTTCCCGGGACAGGGGGCGGATGAGCAGTACTTC

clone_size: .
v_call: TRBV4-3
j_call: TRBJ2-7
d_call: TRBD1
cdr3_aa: CASSQDRGQGGEQYF
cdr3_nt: TGCGCCAGCAGCCAAGATAGGGGACAGGGTGGGGAGCAGTACTTC

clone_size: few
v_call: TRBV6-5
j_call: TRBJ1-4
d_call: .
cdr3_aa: CASSYSGGAGEKLFF
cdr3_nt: TGTGCCAGCAGTTACTCAGGGGGGGCTGGTGAAAAACTGTTTTTT

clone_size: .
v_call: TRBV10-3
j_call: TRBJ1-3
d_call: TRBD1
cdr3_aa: CAISFFSTGTDGNTIYF
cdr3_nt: TGTGCCATCAGTTTTTTTTCTACCGGGACAGATGGAAACACCATATATTTT

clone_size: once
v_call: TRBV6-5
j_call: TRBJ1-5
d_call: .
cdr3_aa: CASSYLENQPQHF
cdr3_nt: TGTGCCAGCAGTTACCTAGAGAATCAGCCCCAGCATTTT

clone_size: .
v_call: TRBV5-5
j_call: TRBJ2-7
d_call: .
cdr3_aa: CASSGGRSDSYEQYF
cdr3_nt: TGTGCCAGCAGCGGAGGCCGGTCAGACAGCTACGAGCAGTACTTC

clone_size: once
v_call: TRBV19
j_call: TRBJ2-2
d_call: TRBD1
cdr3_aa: CASSTRQGGDRELFF
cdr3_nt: TGTGCCAGTAGTACCAGACAGGGGGGAGACCGGGAGCTGTTTTTT

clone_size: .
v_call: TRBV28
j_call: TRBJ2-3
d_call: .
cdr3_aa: CASHSTDTQYF
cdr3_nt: TGTGCCAGCCATAGCACAGATACGCAGTATTTT